The clone carrying this TCR beta chain was seen repeatedly, ten times or more. Germline CDR1 and CDR2: SGHVS and FQNEAQ. After removal of 3 bases from V and 2 bases from J, the junction contained 6 bases not matched to a gene. The CDR3 has 16 amino acids. The record originates from a study of T-cell reconstitution after alpha-beta-depleted transplantation in children. Unique molecular identifiers were incorporated during preparation of the TCRbeta library. TCRdb ran MiXCR on the PCR reads and lists one entry per CDR3 protein. The table includes a few hundred thousand distinct CDR3 sequences, around 19% detected once.

This specimen was PBMCs from the stem cell graft donor, taken from the stem cell graft. The clonotype originates from a human donor who donated a stem cell graft to a child with acute lymphoblastic leukemia. This chain joins TRBV7-8 and TRBJ2-2; 7 nucleotides agree with TRBD1. The CDR3 DNA is TGTGCCAGCAGCTTCCCAGGACAGGATAACACCGGGGAGCTGTTTTTT. This encodes CASSFPGQDNTGELFF.